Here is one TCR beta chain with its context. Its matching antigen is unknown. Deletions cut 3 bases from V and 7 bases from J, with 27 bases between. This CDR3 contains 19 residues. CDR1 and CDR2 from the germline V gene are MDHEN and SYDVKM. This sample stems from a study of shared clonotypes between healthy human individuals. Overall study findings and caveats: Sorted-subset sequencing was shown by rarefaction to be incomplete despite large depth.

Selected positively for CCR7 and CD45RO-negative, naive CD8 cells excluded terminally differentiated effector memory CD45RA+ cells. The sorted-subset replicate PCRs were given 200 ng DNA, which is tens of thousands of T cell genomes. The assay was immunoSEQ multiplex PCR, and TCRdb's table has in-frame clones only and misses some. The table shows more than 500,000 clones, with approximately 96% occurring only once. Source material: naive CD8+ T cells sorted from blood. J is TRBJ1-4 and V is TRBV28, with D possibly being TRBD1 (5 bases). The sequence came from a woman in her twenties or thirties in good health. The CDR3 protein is CASSLEMLGTGGSGEKLFF. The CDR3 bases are TGTGCCAGCAGTTTGGAGATGTTAGGCACCGGGGGTAGTGGTGAAAAACTGTTTTTT.